This T cell receptor (beta chain) derives from a study of OX40 agonist ivuxolimab in advanced cancers. Study findings and constraints: Antigens targeted by the expanded peripheral T cells were not determined.

Assay used: immunoSEQ multiplex PCR; TCRdb lists only in-frame clones, some missing. This table has 30,000 to 40,000 clones, less than 80% appearing once. Notes on this clone: The antigen remains undetermined.

This material consisted of CD4+ or CD8+ T cells sorted from blood, taken in a trial of the OX40 agonist ivuxolimab. The sequence was obtained from an adult with an advanced solid tumor such as melanoma, head and neck, liver or kidney cancer.

The CDR3, as DNA: TGTGCCAGCAGTTTATTGGCCAGGGGGCGCGGTGGCAATCAGCCCCAGCATTTT. Translating gives CASSLLARGRGGNQPQHF. The chain uses TRBV28 and TRBJ1-5, with 8 bases identical to TRBD1. Germline V CDR1 and CDR2: MDHEN, SYDVKM. This CDR3 is 18 amino acids long. Trimming at V came to 1 base and at J to 2 bases, leaving 10 bases not matched to a gene.